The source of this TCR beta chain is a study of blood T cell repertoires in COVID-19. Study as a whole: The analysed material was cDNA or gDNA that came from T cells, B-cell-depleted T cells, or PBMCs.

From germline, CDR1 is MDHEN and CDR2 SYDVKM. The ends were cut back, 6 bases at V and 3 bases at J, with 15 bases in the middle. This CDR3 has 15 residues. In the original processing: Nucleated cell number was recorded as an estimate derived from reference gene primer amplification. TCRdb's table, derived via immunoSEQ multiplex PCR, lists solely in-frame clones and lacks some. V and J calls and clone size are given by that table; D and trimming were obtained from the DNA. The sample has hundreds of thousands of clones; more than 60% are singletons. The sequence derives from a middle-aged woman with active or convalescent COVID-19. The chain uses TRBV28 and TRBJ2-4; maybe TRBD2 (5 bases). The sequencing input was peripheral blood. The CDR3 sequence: CASRGRSGFKNIQYF. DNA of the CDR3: TGTGCCAGCAGAGGCCGGAGCGGTTTCAAAAACATTCAGTACTTC.